This T cell receptor (beta chain) was sequenced during a study of blood T cells in healthy people across ages. Study as a whole: When template switching was applied, about one barcoded beta molecule was captured per two T cells. Broader study findings: As age increased, TCR beta diversity per million T cells fell in a roughly linear fashion. Percentage of naive T cells showed a strong correlation with TCR beta diversity.

It was with a sample-barcoded 5' primer and a J-beta primer mix that a second PCR of roughly 6 to 11 cycles was run. TCRdb re-derived calls from the 5' RACE reads in MiXCR, one entry per CDR3 protein. The repertoire holds around 1,000,000 distinct CDR3 sequences, with almost 25% as singletons. Germline-derived CDR1 and CDR2 are MNHEY and SMNVEV (reference sequence). V was pared by 6 bases and J by 0 bases, with 8 bases of the junction left unmatched. CDR3 length: 16 amino acids. In regard to this clonotype: The antigen remains unidentified.

These data also formed part of another study, on T cells of mothers and their children. That study adds: In each mother, TCR beta CDR3 reads exceeded 9.5 million; in each child, they numbered some 3 million.

The source material was blood. This clonotype was sampled from a girl aged 2 to 9 in good health. The genes are TRBV27 and TRBJ1-1, with TRBD1 matching 9 bases. The CDR3 sequence is CASRINRGPLNTEAFF. The CDR3 nucleotides are TGTGCCAGCAGAATAAACAGGGGGCCCCTGAACACTGAAGCTTTCTTT.